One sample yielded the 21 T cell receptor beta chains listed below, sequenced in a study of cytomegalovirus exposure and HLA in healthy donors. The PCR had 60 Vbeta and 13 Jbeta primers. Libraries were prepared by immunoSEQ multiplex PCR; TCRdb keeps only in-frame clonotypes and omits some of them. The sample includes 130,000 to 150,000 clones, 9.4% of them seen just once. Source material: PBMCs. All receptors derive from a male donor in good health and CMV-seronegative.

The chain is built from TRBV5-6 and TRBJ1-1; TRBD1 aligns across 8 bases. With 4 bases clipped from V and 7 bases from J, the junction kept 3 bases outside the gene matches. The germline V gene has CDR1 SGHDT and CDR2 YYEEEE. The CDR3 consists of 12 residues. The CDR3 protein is CASSPTGDEAFF. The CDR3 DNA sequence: TGTGCCAGCAGCCCGACAGGGGATGAAGCTTTCTTT. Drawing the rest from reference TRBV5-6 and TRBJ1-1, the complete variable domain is DAGVTQSPTHLIKTRGQQVTLRCSPKSGHDTVSWYQQALGQGPQFIFQYYEEEERQRGNFPDRFSGHQFPNYSSELNVNALLLGDSALYLCASSPTGDEAFFGQGTRLTVV.

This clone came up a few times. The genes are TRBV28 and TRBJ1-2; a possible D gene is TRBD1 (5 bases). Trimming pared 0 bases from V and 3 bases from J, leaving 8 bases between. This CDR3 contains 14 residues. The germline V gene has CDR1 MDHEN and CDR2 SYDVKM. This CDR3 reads CASSLWGRDYGYTF. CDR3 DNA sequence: TGTGCCAGCAGTTTATGGGGGCGCGACTATGGCTACACCTTC.

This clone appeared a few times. CDR3 nucleotide sequence: TGTGCCAGTGGGACAGGGCCGGGGGCCGGGGAGCTGTTTTTT. It is translated as CASGTGPGAGELFF. The chain uses TRBV19 and TRBJ2-2; 9 positions agree with TRBD1. V lost 8 bases to trimming and J lost 6 bases; unmatched junction nucleotides: 7. The CDR3 sequence is 14 residues long. Germline loops: CDR1 LNHDA, CDR2 SQIVND (reference sequence).

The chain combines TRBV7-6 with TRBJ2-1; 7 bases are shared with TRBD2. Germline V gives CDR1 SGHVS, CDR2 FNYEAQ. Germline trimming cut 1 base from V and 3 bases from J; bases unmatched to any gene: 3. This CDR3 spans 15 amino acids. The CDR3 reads CASSLGLAGYNEQFF. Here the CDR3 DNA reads TGTGCCAGCAGCTTAGGACTAGCAGGCTACAATGAGCAGTTCTTC.

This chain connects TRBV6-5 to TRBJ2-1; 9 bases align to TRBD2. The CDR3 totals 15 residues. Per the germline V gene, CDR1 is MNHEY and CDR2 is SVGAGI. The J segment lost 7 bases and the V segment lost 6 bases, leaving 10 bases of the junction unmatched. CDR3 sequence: CASRNSGGGGNEQFF. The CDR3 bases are TGTGCCAGCAGGAATAGCGGGGGTGGGGGAAATGAGCAGTTCTTC.

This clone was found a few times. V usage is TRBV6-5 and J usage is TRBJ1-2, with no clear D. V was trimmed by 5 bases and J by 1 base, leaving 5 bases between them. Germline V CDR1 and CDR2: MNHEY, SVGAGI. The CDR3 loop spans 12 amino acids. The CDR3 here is CASSPLNYGYTF. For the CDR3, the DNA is TGTGCCAGCAGTCCTCTTAACTATGGCTACACCTTC.

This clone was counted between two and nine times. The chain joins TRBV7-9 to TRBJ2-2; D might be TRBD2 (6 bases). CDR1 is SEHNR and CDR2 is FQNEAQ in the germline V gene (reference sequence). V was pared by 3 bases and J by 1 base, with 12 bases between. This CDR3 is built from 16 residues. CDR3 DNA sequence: TGTGCCAGCAGCTTCCTCTCCGGGGGGAACACCGGGGAGCTGTTTTTT. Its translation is CASSFLSGGNTGELFF.

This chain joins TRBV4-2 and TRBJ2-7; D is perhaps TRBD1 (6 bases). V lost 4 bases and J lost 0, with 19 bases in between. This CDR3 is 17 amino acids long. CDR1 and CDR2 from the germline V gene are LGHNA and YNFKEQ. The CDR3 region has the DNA TGTGCCAGCAGCCGGTACGCCCCGGACAGACTCTCCTACGAGCAGTACTTC. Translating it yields CASSRYAPDRLSYEQYF.

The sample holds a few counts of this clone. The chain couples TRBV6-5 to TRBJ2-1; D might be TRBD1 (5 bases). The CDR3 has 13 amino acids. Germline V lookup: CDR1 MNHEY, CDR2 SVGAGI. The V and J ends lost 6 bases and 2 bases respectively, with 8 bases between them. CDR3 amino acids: CASSPTAYNEQFF. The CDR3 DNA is TGTGCCAGCAGCCCGACAGCCTACAATGAGCAGTTCTTC.

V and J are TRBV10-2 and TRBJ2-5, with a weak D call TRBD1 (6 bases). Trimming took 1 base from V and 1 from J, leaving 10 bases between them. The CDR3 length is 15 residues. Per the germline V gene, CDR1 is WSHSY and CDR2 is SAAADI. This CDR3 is CASSEWGRGQETQYF. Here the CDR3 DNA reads TGCGCCAGCAGTGAGTGGGGCAGGGGCCAAGAGACCCAGTACTTC.

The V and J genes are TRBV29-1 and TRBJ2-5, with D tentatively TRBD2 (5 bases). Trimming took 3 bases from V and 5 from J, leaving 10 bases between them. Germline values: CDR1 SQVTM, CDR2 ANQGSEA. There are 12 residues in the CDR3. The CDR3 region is CSVDMGVETQYF. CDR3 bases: TGCAGCGTTGATATGGGAGTGGAGACCCAGTACTTC.

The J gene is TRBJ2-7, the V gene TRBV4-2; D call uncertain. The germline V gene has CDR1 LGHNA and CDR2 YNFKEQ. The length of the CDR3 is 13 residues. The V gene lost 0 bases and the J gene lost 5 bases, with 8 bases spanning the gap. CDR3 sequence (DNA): TGTGCCAGCAGCCAAGACAGGCCTGACGAGCAGTACTTC. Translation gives CASSQDRPDEQYF.

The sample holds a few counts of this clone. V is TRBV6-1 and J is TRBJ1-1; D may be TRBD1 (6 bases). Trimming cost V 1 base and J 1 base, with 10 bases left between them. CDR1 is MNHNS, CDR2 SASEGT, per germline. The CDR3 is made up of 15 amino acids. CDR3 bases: TGTGCCAGCAGTGAAGTGGGACATCGGAACACTGAAGCTTTCTTT. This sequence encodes CASSEVGHRNTEAFF.

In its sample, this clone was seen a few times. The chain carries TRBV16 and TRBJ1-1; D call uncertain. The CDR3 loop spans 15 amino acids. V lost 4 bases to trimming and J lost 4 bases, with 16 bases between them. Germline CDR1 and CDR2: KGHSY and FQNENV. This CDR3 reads CASSPSGREGTEAFF. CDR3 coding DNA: TGTGCCAGCAGCCCCTCGGGTAGGGAGGGCACTGAAGCTTTCTTT.

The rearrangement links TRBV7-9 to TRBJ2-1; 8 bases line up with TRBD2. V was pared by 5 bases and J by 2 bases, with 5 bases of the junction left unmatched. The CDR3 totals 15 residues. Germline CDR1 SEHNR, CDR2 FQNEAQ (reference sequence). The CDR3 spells CASSGTSGTYNEQFF. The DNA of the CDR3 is TGTGCCAGCAGCGGAACTAGCGGAACCTACAATGAGCAGTTCTTC.

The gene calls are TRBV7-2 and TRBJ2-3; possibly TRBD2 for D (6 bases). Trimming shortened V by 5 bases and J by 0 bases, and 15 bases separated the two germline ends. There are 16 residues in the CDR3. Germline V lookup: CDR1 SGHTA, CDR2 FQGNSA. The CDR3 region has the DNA TGTGCCAGCAGCCTCCAAGGCGGGACTAGCACAGATACGCAGTATTTT. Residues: CASSLQGGTSTDTQYF.

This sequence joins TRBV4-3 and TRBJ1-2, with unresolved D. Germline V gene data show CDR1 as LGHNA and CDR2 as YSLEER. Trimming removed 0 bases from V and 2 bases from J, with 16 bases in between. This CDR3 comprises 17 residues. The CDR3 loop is CASSQEVGRKLNYGYTF. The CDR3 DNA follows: TGCGCCAGCAGCCAAGAGGTGGGCCGCAAGCTAAACTATGGCTACACCTTC.

In DNA, the CDR3 is TGCGCCAGCAGCCAAGATCTAACAGCCTTCTCTGGGGCCAACGTCCTGACTTTC. As protein: CASSQDLTAFSGANVLTF. The V call is TRBV4-3, the J call TRBJ2-6; D gene ambiguous. Per germline, CDR1 LGHNA and CDR2 YSLEER. The CDR3 sequence is 18 residues long. Trimming took 0 bases from V and 0 from J, leaving 12 bases between them.

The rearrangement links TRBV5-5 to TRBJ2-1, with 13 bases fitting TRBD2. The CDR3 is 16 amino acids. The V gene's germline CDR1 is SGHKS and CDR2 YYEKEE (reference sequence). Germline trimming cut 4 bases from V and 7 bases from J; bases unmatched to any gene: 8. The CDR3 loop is CASSAGTSGKVNEQFF. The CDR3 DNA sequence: TGTGCCAGCAGCGCCGGGACTAGCGGGAAGGTGAATGAGCAGTTCTTC.

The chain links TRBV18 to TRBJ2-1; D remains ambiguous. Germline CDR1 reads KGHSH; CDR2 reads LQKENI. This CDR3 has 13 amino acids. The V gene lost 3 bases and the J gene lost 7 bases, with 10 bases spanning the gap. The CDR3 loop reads CASSPFVANEQFF. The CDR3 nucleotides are TGTGCCAGCTCACCCTTCGTTGCGAATGAGCAGTTCTTC.

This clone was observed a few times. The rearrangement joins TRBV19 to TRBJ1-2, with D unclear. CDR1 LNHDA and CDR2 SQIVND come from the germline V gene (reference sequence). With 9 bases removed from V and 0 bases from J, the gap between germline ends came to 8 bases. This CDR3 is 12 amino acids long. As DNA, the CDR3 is TGTGCCAGCACCCAGGCTAACTATGGCTACACCTTC. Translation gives CASTQANYGYTF.